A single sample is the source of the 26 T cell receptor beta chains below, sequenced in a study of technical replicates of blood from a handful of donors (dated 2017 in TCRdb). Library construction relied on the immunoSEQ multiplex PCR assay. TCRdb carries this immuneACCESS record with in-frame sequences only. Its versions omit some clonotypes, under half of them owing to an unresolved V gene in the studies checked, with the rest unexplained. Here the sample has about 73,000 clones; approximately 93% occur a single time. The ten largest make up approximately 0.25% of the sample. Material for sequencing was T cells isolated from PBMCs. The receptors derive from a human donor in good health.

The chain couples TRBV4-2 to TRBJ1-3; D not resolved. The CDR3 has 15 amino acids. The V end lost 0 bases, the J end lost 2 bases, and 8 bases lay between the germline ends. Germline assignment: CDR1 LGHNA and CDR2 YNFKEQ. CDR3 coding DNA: TGTGCCAGCAGCCAAGAAACGGTGACTGGAAACACCATATATTTT. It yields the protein CASSQETVTGNTIYF.

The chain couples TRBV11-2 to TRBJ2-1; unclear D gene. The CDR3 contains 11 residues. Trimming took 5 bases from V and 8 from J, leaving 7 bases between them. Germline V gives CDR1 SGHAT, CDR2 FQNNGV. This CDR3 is CASSPGDEQFF. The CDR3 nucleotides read TGTGCCAGCAGCCCCGGAGATGAGCAGTTCTTC.

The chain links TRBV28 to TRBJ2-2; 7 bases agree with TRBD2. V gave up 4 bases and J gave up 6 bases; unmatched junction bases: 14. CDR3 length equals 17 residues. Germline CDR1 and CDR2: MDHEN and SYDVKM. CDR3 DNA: TGTGCCAGCAGTTCCCCCTATGCAGGGAGGGGAGCCGGGGAGCTGTTTTTT. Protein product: CASSSPYAGRGAGELFF.

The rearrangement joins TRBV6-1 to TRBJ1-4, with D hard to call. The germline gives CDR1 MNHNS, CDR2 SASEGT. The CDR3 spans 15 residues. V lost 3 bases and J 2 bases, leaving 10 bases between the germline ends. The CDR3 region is CASSENSATNEKLFF. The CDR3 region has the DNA TGTGCCAGCAGTGAGAACTCTGCGACTAATGAAAAACTGTTTTTT.

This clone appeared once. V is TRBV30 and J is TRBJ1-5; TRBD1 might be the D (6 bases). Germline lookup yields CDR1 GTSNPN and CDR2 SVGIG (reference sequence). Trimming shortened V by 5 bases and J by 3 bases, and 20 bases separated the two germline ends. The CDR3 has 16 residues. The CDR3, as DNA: TGTGCCTGGGCCCCACAAAAGACAGGCAACAATCAGCCCCAGCATTTT. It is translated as CAWAPQKTGNNQPQHF.

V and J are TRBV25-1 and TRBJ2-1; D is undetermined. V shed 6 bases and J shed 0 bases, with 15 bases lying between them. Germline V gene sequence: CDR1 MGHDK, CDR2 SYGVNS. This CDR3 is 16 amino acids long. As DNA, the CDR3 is TGTGCCAGCAGGGGCTCCAGGTATCACTCCTACAATGAGCAGTTCTTC. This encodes CASRGSRYHSYNEQFF.

The CDR3 nucleotides are TGTGCCAGCAGTGAATTGACGCTCAGACAGGGGAGTCAGCCCCAGCATTTT. Translated: CASSELTLRQGSQPQHF. The chain has TRBV6-1 and TRBJ1-5; 8 bases map to TRBD1. This CDR3 spans 17 amino acids. The J segment lost 6 bases and the V segment lost 2 bases, leaving 12 bases of the junction unmatched. Germline V CDR1 and CDR2: MNHNS, SASEGT.

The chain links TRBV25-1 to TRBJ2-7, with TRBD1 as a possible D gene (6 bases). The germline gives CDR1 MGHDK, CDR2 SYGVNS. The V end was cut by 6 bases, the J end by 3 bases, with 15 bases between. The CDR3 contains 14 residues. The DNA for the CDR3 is TGTGCCAGCAGAAAACAGGGTAGAGACTACGAGCAGTACTTC. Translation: CASRKQGRDYEQYF.

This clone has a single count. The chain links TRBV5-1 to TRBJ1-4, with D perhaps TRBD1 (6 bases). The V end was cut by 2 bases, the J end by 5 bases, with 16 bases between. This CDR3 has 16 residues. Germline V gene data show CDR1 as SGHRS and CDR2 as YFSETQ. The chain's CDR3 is CASSFFPGGQNEKLFF. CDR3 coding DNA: TGCGCCAGCAGCTTTTTCCCGGGGGGGCAGAATGAAAAACTGTTTTTT.

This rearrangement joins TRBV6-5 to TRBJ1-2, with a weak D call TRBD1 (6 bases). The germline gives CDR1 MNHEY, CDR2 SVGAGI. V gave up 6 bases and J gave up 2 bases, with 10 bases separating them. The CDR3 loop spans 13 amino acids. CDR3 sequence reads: CASRTTGNYGYTF. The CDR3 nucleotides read TGTGCCAGCAGAACTACAGGGAACTATGGCTACACCTTC.

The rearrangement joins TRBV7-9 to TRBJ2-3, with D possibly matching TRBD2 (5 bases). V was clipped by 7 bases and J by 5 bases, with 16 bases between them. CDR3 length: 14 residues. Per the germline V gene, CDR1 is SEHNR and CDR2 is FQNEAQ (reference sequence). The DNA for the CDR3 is TGTGCCAGCACCCCCCACATGGAGGTAGATACGCAGTATTTT. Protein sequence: CASTPHMEVDTQYF.

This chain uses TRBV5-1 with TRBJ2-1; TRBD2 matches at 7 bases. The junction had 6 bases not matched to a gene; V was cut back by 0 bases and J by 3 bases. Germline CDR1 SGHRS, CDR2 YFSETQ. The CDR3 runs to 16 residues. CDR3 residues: CASSLEHGRNYNEQFF. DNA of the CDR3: TGCGCCAGCAGCTTGGAACACGGGAGGAACTACAATGAGCAGTTCTTC.

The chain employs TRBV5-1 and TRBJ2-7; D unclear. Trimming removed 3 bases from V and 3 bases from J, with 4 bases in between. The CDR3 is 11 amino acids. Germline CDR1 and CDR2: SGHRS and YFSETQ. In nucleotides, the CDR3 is TGCGCCAGCAGCTCTAACTACGAGCAGTACTTC. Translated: CASSSNYEQYF.

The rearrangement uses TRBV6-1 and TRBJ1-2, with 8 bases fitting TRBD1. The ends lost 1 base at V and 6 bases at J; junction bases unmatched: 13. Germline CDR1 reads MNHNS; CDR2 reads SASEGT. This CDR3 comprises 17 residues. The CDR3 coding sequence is TGTGCCAGCAGTGAAGAAGGCAGGGGGCTCTATAAGGATGGCTACACCTTC. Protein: CASSEEGRGLYKDGYTF.

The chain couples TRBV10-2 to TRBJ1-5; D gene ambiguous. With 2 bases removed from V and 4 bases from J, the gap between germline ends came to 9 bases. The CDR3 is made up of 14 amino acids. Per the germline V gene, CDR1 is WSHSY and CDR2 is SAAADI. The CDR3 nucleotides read TGCGCCAGCAGTGAGGTCGGGGATAATCAGCCCCAGCATTTT. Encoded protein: CASSEVGDNQPQHF.

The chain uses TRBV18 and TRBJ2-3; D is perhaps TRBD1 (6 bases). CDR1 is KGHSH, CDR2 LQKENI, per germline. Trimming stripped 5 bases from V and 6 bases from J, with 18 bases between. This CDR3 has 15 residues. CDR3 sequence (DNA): TGTGCCAGCTCAACAGGGTTTAGTGTTTCGGATACGCAGTATTTT. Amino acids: CASSTGFSVSDTQYF.

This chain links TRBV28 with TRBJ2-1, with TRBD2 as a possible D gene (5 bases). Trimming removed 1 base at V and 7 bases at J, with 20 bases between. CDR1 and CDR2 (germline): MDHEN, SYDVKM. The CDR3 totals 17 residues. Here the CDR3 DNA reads TGTGCCAGCAGTTTATCAGGCACGGCAGGACTTAGAAATGAGCAGTTCTTC. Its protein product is CASSLSGTAGLRNEQFF.

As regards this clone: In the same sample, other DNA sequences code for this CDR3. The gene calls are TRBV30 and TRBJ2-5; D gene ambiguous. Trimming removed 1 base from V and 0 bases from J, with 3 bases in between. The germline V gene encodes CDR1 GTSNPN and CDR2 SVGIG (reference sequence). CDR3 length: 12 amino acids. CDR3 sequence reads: CAWSANQETQYF. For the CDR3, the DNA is TGTGCCTGGAGTGCAAACCAAGAGACCCAGTACTTC.

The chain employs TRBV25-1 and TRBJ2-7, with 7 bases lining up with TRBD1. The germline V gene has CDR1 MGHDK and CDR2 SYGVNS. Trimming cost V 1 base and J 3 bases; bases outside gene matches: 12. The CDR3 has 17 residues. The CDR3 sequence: CASSEFLKDRDSYEQYF. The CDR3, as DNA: TGTGCCAGCAGTGAATTCCTCAAGGACCGGGACAGCTACGAGCAGTACTTC.

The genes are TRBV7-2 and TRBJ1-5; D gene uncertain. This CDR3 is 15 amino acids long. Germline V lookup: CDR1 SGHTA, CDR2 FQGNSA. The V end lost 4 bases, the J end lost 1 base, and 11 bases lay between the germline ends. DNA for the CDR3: TGTGCCAGCAGCTCCCGGGTCTGGAGCAATCAGCCCCAGCATTTT. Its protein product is CASSSRVWSNQPQHF.

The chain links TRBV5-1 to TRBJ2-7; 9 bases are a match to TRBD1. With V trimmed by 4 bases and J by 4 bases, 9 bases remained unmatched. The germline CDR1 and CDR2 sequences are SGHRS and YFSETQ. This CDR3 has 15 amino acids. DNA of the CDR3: TGCGCCAGCAGCCAAGGACAGGGGCGGTCTTACGAGCAGTACTTC. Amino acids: CASSQGQGRSYEQYF.

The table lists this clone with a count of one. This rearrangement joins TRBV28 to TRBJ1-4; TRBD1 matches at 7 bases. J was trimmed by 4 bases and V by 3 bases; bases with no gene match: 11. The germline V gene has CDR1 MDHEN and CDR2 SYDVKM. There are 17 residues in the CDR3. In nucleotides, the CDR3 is TGTGCCAGCAGTTTGACAATTTTGGGACAGATTAATGAAAAACTGTTTTTT. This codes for CASSLTILGQINEKLFF.

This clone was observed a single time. The CDR3 loop is CAWSADSGAYNEQFF. CDR3 nucleotide sequence: TGTGCCTGGAGTGCCGATAGCGGGGCTTACAATGAGCAGTTCTTC. The V and J genes are TRBV30 and TRBJ2-1; 8 nucleotides align to TRBD2. CDR1 and CDR2 from the germline V gene are GTSNPN and SVGIG (reference sequence). V lost 1 base and J lost 4; bases outside the gene matches: 6. This CDR3 has 15 residues.

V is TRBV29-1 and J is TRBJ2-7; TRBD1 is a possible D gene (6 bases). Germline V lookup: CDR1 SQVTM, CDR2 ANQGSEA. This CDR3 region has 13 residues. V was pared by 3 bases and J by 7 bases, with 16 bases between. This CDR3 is CSVDVAGAGEQYF. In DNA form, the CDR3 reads TGCAGCGTTGATGTGGCAGGGGCTGGGGAGCAGTACTTC.

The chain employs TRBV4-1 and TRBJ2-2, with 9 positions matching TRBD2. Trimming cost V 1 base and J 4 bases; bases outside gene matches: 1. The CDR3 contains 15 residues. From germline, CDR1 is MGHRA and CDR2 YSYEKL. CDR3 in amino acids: CASSQGLAVTGELFF. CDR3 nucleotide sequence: TGCGCCAGCAGCCAAGGACTAGCGGTCACCGGGGAGCTGTTTTTT.

The CDR3 protein is CDPGDTTGYEQYF. For the CDR3, the DNA is TGTGACCCAGGGGACACCACGGGCTACGAGCAGTACTTC. The chain couples TRBV19 to TRBJ2-7, with TRBD1 as a possible D gene (6 bases). Germline V gene sequence: CDR1 LNHDA, CDR2 SQIVND (reference sequence). The CDR3 is made up of 13 amino acids.